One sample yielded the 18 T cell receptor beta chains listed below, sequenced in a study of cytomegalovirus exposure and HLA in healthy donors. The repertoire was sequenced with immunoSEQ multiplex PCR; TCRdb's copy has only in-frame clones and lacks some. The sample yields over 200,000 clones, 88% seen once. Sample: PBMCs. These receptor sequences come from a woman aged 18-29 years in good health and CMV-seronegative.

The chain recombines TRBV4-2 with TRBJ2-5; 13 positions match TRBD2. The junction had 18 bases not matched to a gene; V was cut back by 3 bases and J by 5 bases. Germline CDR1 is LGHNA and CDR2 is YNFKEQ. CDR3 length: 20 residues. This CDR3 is CASSQEGLAGVGGPGETQYF. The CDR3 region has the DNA TGTGCCAGCAGCCAGGAAGGACTAGCGGGAGTCGGAGGCCCTGGCGAGACCCAGTACTTC.

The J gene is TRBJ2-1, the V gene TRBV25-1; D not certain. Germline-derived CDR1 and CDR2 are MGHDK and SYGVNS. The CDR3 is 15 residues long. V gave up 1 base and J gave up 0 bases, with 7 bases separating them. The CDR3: CASSEWWSSYNEQFF. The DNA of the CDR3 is TGTGCCAGCAGTGAATGGTGGAGCTCCTACAATGAGCAGTTCTTC.

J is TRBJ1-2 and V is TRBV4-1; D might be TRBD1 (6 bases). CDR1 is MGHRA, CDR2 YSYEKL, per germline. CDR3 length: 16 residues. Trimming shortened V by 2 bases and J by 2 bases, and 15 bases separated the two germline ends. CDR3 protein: CASSQPTQGFNYGYTF. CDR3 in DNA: TGCGCCAGCAGCCAACCAACCCAGGGGTTCAACTATGGCTACACCTTC.

CDR3 in DNA: TGTGCCAGCAGCCGGGACAGGGCTAGCAATCAGCCCCAGCATTTT. As protein: CASSRDRASNQPQHF. The V and J genes are TRBV7-8 and TRBJ1-5; 9 bases align to TRBD1. The trim removed 5 bases at V and 0 bases at J, leaving 2 bases unmatched. The CDR3 is 15 amino acids. Germline V gene lookup returns CDR1 SGHVS and CDR2 FQNEAQ.

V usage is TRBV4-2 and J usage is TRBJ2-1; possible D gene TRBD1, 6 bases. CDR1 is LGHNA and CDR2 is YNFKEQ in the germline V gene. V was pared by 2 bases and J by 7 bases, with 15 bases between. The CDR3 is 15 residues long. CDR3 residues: CASSQPRGMGNEQFF. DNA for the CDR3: TGTGCCAGCAGCCAACCAAGGGGGATGGGGAATGAGCAGTTCTTC.

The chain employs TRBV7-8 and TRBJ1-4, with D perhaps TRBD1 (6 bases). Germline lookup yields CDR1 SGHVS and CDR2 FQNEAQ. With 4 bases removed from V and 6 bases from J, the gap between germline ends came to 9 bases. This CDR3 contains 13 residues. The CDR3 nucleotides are TGTGCCAGCAGCTCCAACAGGGATGAAAAACTGTTTTTT. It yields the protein CASSSNRDEKLFF.

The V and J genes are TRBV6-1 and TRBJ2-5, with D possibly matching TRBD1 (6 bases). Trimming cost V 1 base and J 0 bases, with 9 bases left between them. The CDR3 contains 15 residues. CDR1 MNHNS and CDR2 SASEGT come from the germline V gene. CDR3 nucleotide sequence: TGTGCCAGCAGTGAAGTGACAGGTAACCAAGAGACCCAGTACTTC. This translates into CASSEVTGNQETQYF.

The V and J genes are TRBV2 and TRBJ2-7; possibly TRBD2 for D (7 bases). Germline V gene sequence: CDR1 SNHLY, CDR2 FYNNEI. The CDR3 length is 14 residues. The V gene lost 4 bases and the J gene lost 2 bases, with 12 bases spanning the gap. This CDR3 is CASSGRGGTYEQYF. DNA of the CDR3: TGTGCCAGCAGTGGGAGGGGGGGTACCTACGAGCAGTACTTC.

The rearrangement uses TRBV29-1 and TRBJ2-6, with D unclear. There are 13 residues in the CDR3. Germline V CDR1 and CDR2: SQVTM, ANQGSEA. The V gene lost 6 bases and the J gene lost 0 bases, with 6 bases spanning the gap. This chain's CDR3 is CSVLDSGANVLTF. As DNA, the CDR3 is TGCAGCGTACTCGACTCTGGGGCCAACGTCCTGACTTTC. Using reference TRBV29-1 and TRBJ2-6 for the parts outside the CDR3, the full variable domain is SAVISQKPSRDICQRGTSLTIQCQVDSQVTMMFWYRQQPGQSLTLIATANQGSEATYESGFVIDKFPISRPNLTFSTLTVSNMSPEDSSIYLCSVLDSGANVLTFGAGSRLTVL.

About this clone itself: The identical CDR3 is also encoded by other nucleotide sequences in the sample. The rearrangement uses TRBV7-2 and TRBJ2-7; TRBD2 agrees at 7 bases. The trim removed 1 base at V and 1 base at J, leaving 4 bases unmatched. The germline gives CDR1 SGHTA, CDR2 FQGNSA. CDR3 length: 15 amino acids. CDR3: CASSLDRGSSYEQYF. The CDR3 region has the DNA TGTGCCAGCAGCTTAGATCGCGGGAGTTCCTACGAGCAGTACTTC.

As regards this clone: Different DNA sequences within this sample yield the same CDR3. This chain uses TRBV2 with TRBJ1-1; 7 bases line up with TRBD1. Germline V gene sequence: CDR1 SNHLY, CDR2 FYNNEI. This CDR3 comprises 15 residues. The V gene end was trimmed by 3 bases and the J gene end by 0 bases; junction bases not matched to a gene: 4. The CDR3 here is CASSELGQLNTEAFF. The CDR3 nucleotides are TGTGCCAGCAGTGAGCTGGGACAGCTGAACACTGAAGCTTTCTTT.

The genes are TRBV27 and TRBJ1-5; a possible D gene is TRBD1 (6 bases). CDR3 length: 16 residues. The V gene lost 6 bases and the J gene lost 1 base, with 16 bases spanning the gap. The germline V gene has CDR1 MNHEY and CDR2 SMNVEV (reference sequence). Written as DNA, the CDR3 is TGTGCCAGCAGATCACAGGGCGGGGGGAGCAATCAGCCCCAGCATTTT. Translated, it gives CASRSQGGGSNQPQHF.

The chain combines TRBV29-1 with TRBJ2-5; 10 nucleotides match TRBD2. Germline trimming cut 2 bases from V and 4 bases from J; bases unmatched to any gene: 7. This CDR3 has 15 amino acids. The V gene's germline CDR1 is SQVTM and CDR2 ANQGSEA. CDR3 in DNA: TGCAGCGTTGAAACCCTAGCGGGAGATACAGAGACCCAGTACTTC. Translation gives CSVETLAGDTETQYF.

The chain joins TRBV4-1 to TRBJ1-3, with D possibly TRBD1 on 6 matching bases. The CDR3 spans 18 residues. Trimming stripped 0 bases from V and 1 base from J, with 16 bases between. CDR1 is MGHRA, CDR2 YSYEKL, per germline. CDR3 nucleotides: TGCGCCAGCAGCCAAGATGGTCCGGGAAGGGGGTCTGGAAACACCATATATTTT. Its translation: CASSQDGPGRGSGNTIYF.

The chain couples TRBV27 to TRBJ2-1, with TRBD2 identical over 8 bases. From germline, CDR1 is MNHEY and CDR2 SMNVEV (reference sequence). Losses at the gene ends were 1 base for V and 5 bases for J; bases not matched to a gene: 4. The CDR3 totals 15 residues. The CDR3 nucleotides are TGTGCCAGCAGTTTATTCGGGACTAGAAACAATGAGCAGTTCTTC. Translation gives CASSLFGTRNNEQFF.

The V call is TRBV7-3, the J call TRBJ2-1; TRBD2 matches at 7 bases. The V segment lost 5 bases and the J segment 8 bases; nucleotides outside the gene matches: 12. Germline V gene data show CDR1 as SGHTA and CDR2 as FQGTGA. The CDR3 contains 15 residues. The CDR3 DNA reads TGTGCCAGCAGCCAGCTAGCGGTTGGGCCCTATGAGCAGTTCTTC. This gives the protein CASSQLAVGPYEQFF.

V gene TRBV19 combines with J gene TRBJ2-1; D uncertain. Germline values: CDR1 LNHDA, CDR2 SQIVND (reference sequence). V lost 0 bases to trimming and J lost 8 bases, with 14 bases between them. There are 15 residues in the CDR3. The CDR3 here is CASSIDLYSVYEQFF. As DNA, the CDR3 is TGTGCCAGTAGTATAGATCTATATTCTGTCTATGAGCAGTTCTTC.

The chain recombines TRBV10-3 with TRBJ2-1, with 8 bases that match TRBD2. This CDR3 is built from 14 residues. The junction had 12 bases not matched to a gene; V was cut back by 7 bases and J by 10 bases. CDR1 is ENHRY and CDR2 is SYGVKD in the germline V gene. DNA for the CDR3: TGTGCCATCATGTTGGGACTAGGAAGTGAGGAGCAGTTCTTC. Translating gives CAIMLGLGSEEQFF.